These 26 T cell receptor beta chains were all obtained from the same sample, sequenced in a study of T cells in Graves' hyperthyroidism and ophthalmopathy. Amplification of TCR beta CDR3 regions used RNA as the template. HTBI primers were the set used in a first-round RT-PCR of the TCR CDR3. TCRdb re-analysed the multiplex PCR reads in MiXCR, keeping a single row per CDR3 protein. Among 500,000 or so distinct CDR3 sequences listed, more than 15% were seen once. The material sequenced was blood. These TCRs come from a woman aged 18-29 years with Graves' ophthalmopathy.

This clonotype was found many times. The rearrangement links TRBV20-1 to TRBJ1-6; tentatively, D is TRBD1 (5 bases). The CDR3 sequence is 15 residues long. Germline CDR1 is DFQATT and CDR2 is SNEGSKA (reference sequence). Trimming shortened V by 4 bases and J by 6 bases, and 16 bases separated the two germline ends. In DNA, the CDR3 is TGCAGTGCTAAAACCCGGGACGCCACTAATTCACCCCTCCACTTT. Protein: CSAKTRDATNSPLHF.

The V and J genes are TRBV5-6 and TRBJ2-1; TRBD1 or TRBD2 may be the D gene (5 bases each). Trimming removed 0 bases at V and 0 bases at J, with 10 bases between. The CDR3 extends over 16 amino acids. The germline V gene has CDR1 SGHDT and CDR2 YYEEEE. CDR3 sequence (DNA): TGTGCCAGCAGCTTGGGGACCGGGACCTCCTACAATGAGCAGTTCTTC. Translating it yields CASSLGTGTSYNEQFF.

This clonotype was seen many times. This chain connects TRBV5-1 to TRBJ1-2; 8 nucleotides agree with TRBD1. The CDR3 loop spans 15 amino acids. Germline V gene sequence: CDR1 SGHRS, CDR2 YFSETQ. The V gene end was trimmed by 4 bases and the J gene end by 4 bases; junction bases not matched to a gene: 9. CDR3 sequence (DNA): TGCGCCAGCAGCCCTATGGACAGGGAGTCCTATGGCTACACCTTC. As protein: CASSPMDRESYGYTF.

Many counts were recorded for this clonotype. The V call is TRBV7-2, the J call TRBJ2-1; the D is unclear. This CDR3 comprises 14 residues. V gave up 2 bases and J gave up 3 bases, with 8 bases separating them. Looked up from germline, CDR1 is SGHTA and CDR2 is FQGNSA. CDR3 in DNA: TGTGCCAGCAGCTTACAGAAATACTACAATGAGCAGTTCTTC. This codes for CASSLQKYYNEQFF.

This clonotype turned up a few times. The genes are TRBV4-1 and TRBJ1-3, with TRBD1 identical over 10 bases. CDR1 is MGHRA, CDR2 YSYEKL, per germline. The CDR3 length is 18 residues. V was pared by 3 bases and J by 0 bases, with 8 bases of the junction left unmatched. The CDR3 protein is CASSHTGTGAFSGNTIYF. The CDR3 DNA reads TGCGCCAGCAGCCATACGGGGACAGGGGCTTTCTCTGGAAACACCATATATTTT.

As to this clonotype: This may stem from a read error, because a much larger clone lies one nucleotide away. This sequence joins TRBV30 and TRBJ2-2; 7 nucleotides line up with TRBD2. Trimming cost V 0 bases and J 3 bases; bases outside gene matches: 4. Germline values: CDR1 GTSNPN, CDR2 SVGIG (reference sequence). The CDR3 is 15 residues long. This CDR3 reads CAWSVGGVDTGELFF. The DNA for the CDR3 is TGTGCCTGGAGTGTGGGGGGGGTCGACACCGGGGAGCTGTTTTTT.

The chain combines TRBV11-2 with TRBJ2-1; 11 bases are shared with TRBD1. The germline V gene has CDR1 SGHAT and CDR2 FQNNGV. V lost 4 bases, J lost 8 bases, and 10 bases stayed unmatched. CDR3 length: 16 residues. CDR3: CASSSHFPGQGDEQFF. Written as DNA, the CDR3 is TGTGCCAGCAGCTCGCACTTCCCGGGACAGGGGGATGAGCAGTTCTTC.

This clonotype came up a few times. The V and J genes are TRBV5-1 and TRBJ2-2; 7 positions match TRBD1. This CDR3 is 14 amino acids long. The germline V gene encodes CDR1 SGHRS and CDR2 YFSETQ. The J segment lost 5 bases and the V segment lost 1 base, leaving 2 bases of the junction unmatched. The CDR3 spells CASSLNRGTGELFF. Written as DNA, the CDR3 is TGCGCCAGCAGCTTGAACAGGGGTACCGGGGAGCTGTTTTTT.

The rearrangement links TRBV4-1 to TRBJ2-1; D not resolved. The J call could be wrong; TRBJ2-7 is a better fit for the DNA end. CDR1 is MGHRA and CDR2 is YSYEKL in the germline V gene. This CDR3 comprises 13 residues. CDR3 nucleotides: TGCGCCAGCAGGGAGAGCTCCTACAATGAGCAGTACTTC. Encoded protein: CASRESSYNEQYF.

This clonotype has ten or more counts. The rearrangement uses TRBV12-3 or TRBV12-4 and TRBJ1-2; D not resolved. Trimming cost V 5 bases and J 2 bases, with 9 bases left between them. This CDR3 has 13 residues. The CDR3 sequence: CASSPTPNYGYTF. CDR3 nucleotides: TGTGCCAGCAGTCCGACACCGAACTATGGCTACACCTTC.

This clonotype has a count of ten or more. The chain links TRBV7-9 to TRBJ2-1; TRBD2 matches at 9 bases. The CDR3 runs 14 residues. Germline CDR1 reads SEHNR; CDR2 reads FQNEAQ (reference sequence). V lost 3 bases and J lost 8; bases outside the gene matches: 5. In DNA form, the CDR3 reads TGTGCCAGCAGCTTGGCGGGGGGGCGGCATGAGCAGTTCTTC. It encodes CASSLAGGRHEQFF.

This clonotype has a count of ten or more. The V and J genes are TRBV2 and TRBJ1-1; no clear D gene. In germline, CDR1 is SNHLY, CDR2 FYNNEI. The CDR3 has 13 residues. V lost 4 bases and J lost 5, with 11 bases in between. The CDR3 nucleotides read TGTGCCAGCAGTGTGACTGAAGGGACTGAAGCTTTCTTT. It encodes CASSVTEGTEAFF.

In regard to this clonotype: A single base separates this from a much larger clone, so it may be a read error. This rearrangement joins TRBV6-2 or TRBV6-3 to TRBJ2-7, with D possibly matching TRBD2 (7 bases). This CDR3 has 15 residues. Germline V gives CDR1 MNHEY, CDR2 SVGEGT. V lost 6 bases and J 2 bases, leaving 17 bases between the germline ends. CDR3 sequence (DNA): TGTGCCAGCAGACCTAGCGAGCGGGACACCTACGAGCAGTACTTC. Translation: CASRPSERDTYEQYF.

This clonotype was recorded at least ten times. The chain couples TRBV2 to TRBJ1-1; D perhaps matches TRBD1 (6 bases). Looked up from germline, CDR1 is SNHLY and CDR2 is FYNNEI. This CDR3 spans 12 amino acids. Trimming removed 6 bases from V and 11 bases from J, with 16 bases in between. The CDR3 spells CASSPGGGRAFF. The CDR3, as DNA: TGTGCCAGCAGCCCGGGGGGCGGTAGGGCTTTCTTT.

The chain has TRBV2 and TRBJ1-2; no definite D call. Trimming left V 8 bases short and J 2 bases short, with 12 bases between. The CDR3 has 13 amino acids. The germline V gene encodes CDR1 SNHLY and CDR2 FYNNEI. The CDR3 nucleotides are TGTGCCAGCTCATGGGGATTGAACTATGGCTACACCTTC. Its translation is CASSWGLNYGYTF. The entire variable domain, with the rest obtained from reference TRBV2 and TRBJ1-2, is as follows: EPEVTQTPSHQVTQMGQEVILRCVPISNHLYFYWYRQILGQKVEFLVSFYNNEISEKSEIFDDQFSVERPDGSNFTLKIRSTKLEDSAMYFCASSWGLNYGYTFGSGTRLTVV.

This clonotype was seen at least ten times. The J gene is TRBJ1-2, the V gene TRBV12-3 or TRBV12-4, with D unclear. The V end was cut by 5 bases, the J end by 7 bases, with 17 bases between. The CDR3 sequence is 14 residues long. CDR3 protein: CASSPQSGRGGYTF. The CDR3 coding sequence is TGTGCCAGCAGTCCCCAGAGTGGGCGAGGTGGCTACACCTTC.

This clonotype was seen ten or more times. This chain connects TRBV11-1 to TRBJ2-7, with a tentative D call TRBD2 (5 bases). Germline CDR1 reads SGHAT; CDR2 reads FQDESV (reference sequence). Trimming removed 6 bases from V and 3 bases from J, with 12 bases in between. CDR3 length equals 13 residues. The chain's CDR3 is CASSPGMRYEQYF. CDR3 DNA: TGTGCCAGCAGTCCCGGGATGCGCTACGAGCAGTACTTC.

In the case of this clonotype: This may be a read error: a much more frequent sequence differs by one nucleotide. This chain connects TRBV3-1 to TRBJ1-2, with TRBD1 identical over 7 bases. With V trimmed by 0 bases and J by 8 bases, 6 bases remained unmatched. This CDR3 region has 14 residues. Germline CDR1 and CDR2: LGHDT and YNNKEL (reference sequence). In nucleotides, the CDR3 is TGTGCCAGCAGCCAAGAAACAGGGGCCGTAGGCTACACCTTC. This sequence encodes CASSQETGAVGYTF.

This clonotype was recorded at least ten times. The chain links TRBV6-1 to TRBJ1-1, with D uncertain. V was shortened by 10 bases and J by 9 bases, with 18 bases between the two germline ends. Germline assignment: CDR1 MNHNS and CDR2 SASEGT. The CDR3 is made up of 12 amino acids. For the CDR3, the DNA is TGTGCCACCTTAGATCCCCAAGAGAAAGCTTTCTTT. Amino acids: CATLDPQEKAFF.

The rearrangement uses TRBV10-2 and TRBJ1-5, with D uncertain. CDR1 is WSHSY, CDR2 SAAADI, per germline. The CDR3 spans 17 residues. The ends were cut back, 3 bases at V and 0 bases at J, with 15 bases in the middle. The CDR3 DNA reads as TGCGCCAGCAGTGAAATAGGGCAGGCTGTTAGCAATCAGCCCCAGCATTTT. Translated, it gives CASSEIGQAVSNQPQHF.

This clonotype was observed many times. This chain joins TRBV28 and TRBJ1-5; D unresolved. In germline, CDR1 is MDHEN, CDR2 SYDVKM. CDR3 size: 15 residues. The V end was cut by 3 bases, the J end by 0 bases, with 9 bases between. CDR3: CASSLVADSNQPQHF. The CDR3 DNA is TGTGCCAGCAGTTTGGTGGCGGATAGCAATCAGCCCCAGCATTTT.

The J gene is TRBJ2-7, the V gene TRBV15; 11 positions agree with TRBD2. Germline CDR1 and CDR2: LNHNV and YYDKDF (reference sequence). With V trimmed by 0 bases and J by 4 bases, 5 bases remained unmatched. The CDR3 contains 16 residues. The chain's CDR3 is CATSRDHRLAGYEQYF. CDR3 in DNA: TGTGCCACCAGCAGAGATCATCGACTAGCGGGATACGAGCAGTACTTC.

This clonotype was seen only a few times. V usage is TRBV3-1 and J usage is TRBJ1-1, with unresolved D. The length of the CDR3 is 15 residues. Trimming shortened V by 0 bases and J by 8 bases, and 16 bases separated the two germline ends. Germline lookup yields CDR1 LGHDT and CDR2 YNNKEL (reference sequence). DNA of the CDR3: TGTGCCAGCAGCCAAGATTTGTCAGGCCTATCGGAAGCTTTCTTT. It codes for CASSQDLSGLSEAFF. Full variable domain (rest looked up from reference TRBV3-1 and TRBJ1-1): DTAVSQTPKYLVTQMGNDKSIKCEQNLGHDTMYWYKQDSKKFLKIMFSYNNKELIINETVPNRFSPKSPDKAHLNLHINSLELGDSAVYFCASSQDLSGLSEAFFGQGTRLTVV.

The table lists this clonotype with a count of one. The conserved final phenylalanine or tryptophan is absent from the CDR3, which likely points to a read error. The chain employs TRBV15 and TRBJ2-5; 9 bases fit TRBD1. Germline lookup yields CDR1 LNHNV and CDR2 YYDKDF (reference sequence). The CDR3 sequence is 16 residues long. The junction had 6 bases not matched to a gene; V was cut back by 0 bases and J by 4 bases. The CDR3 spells CATSREDRGSVETQYL. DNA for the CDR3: TGTGCCACCAGCAGAGAGGACAGGGGATCCGTAGAGACCCAGTACCTC.

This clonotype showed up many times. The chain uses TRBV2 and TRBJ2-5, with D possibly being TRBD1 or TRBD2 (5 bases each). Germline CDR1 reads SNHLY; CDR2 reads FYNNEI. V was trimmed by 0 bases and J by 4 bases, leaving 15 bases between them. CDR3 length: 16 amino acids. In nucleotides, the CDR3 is TGTGCCAGCAGTGAAGCTTCCTGGACTCAGGGAGAGACCCAGTACTTC. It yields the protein CASSEASWTQGETQYF.

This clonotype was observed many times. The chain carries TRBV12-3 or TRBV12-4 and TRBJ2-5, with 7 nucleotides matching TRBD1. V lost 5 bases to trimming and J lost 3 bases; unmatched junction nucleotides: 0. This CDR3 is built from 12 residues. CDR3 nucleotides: TGTGCCAGCAGTACAGGGGAAGAGACCCAGTACTTC. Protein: CASSTGEETQYF.